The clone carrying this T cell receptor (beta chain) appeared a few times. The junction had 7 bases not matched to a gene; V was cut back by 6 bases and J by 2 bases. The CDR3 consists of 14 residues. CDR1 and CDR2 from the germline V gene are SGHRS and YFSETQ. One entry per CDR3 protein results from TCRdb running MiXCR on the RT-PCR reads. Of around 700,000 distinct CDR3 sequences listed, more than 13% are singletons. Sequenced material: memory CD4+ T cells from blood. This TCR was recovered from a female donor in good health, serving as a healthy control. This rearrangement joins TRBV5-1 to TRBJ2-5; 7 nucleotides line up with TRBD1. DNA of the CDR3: TGCGCCAGCAATCCGGGACAGCAACAAGAGACCCAGTACTTC. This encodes CASNPGQQQETQYF. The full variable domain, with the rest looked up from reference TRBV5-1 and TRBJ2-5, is KAGVTQTPRYLIKTRGQQVTLSCSPISGHRSVSWYQQTPGQGLQFLFEYFSETQRNKGNFPGRFSGRQFSNSRSEMNVSTLELGDSALYLCASNPGQQQETQYFGPGTRLLVL.